This TCR beta chain was profiled in a study of control samples from healthy donors and cancer patients. TCRdb's copy holds only in-frame clones and misses some; the assay was immunoSEQ multiplex PCR. The repertoire has about 160,000 clones, approximately 96% of them found once; the top ten carry around 9.3%. The germline V and J ends were trimmed by 2 bases and 2 bases, with 9 bases remaining between them. CDR3 length: 14 amino acids. Germline values: CDR1 LNHDA, CDR2 SQIVND (reference sequence). The chain has TRBV19 and TRBJ1-2; D is ambiguous. Sequenced input: blood. The source is a woman aged 40 to 49 in good health. The CDR3 DNA follows: TGTGCCAGTAGTATATCGGATGCGAACTATGGCTACACCTTC. It encodes CASSISDANYGYTF. Variable domain in full (rest from reference TRBV19 and TRBJ1-2): DGGITQSPKYLFRKEGQNVTLSCEQNLNHDAMYWYRQDPGQGLRLIYYSQIVNDFQKGDIAEGYSVSREKKESFPLTVTSAQKNPTAFYLCASSISDANYGYTFGSGTRLTVV.